The rows below give T cell receptor beta chains drawn from one sample of a study of regulatory T cells in long-lasting Graves disease. MiXCR, applied by TCRdb to the multiplex PCR reads, yields one record per CDR3 protein. The sample has around 400,000 distinct CDR3 sequences, roughly 24% seen once. The input for sequencing was peripheral blood mononuclear cells (PBMCs), taken when the disease was refractory, from a patient treated with antithyroid drugs. Every receptor here comes from a woman aged 40 to 49 with Graves disease. Both conserved end residues are part of each CDR3. D genes are given only for firm matches. Clone size, where shown, is once, few, many, or a class for clones that have expanded.

abundance,v_gene,d_gene,j_gene,CDR3aa,CDR3nt
-,TRBV3-1,-,TRBJ2-7,CASSGVNYEQYF,TGTGCCAGCAGCGGAGTCAACTACGAGCAGTACTTC
-,TRBV29-1,-,TRBJ2-7,CSVSSRGSYEQYF,TGCAGCGTTAGTTCTAGGGGATCCTACGAGCAGTACTTC
-,TRBV5-6,TRBD1,TRBJ1-5,CASSLRDRLNQPQHF,TGTGCCAGCAGCTTGAGGGACAGGCTTAATCAGCCCCAGCATTTT
-,TRBV6-2/TRBV6-3,-,TRBJ2-7,CASSYGRGRRTYEQYF,TGTGCCAGCAGTTACGGCAGGGGCAGGAGGACCTACGAGCAGTACTTC
few,TRBV5-1,TRBD2,TRBJ2-7,CASSRLSLAGGYEQYF,TGCGCCAGCAGCCGGTTATCTCTAGCGGGAGGGTACGAGCAGTACTTC
-,TRBV28,-,TRBJ1-5,CASIPRLQGPNHF,TGTGCCAGCATCCCACGGTTGCAGGGGCCCAACCATTTT
-,TRBV7-9,TRBD1,TRBJ1-1,CASSPTGATYTEAFF,TGTGCCAGCAGCCCTACAGGGGCGACTTACACTGAAGCTTTCTTT
few,TRBV3-1,-,TRBJ1-5,CASSPLRGPQHF,TGTGCCAGCAGCCCCCTGAGGGGGCCCCAGCATTTT
many,TRBV6-1,-,TRBJ1-5,CASSEAQPVFNQPQHF,TGTGCCAGCAGTGAAGCTCAGCCAGTCTTCAATCAGCCCCAGCATTTT
few,TRBV9,TRBD1,TRBJ2-6,CASSVPGQGFSGANVLTF,TGTGCCAGCAGCGTCCCGGGACAGGGATTTTCTGGGGCCAACGTCCTGACTTTC
-,TRBV27,TRBD1,TRBJ1-1,CASSLNRGSSTEAFF,TGTGCCAGCAGTTTAAACAGGGGCTCCAGCACTGAAGCTTTCTTT
few,TRBV3-1,TRBD2,TRBJ2-7,CAGSHGLATYEQYF,TGTGCCGGCAGCCACGGACTAGCGACCTACGAGCAGTACTTC
-,TRBV9,-,TRBJ1-1,CASSVETSDSTEAFF,TGTGCCAGCAGCGTAGAGACCAGCGATAGCACTGAAGCTTTCTTT
many,TRBV2,-,TRBJ1-1,CASSLDPRGAHTEAFF,TGTGCCAGCAGTTTGGACCCCCGTGGGGCGCACACTGAAGCTTTCTTT
-,TRBV27,-,TRBJ2-7,CASGSRGEQYF,TGTGCCAGCGGGAGTCGAGGGGAGCAGTACTTC
few,TRBV28,-,TRBJ1-3,CASSFPGTLSGNTIYF,TGTGCCAGCAGTTTCCCAGGGACCTTGTCTGGAAACACCATATATTTT
few,TRBV24-1,-,TRBJ1-5,CATSKAGYQPQHF,TGTGCCACCAGTAAGGCGGGGTATCAGCCCCAGCATTTT
few,TRBV19,-,TRBJ2-2,CASSISSGATGELFF,TGTGCCAGTAGTATAAGCTCCGGGGCCACCGGGGAGCTGTTTTTT
-,TRBV30,-,TRBJ2-7,CAWKWESSYEQYF,TGTGCCTGGAAATGGGAGAGCTCCTACGAGCAGTACTTC
many,TRBV12-3/TRBV12-4,-,TRBJ2-2,CASGLRAVNTGELFF,TGTGCCAGCGGGTTACGGGCCGTGAACACCGGGGAGCTGTTTTTT
many,TRBV7-3,TRBD2,TRBJ2-2,CASSPSAGTAELFF,TGTGCCAGCAGCCCATCAGCGGGAACGGCGGAGCTGTTTTTT
many,TRBV20-1,-,TRBJ2-4,CSAAKDGEENIQYF,TGCAGTGCTGCAAAGGACGGCGAGGAAAACATTCAGTACTTC
many,TRBV29-1,TRBD2,TRBJ2-5,CSVTRLAGPQETQYF,TGCAGCGTTACCAGACTAGCGGGACCACAAGAGACCCAGTACTTC
few,TRBV19,-,TRBJ1-1,CASSMNRVWTEAFF,TGTGCCAGTAGTATGAACAGGGTTTGGACTGAAGCTTTCTTT
many,TRBV12-3/TRBV12-4,-,TRBJ1-3,CASRKQGVGNTIYF,TGTGCCAGCAGAAAACAGGGCGTGGGAAACACCATATATTTT
many,TRBV6-1,-,TRBJ1-1,CASSRPGTANTEAFF,TGTGCCAGCAGTCGGCCGGGGACGGCGAACACTGAAGCTTTCTTT
many,TRBV11-2,-,TRBJ2-7,CASSVGLTQYEQYF,TGTGCCAGCAGCGTCGGACTAACCCAGTACGAGCAGTACTTC
few,TRBV11-2,-,TRBJ2-1,CASSPFMGEAYNEQFF,TGTGCCAGCAGCCCCTTTATGGGGGAAGCCTACAATGAGCAGTTCTTC
-,TRBV6-1,-,TRBJ2-5,CASTSTGRGISETQYF,TGTGCCAGCACCTCTACGGGCCGCGGTATTTCGGAGACCCAGTACTTC
many,TRBV11-2,-,TRBJ1-3,CASSPLSGPPGNTIYF,TGTGCCAGCAGCCCTCTAAGTGGACCGCCGGGAAACACCATATATTTT
-,TRBV28,-,TRBJ1-5,CASSPGRRNQPQHF,TGTGCCAGCAGTCCCGGCAGGCGAAACCAGCCCCAGCATTTT
-,TRBV11-2,-,TRBJ2-3,CASSLVADSTDTQYF,TGTGCCAGCAGCTTAGTAGCGGACAGCACAGATACGCAGTATTTT
few,TRBV11-2,-,TRBJ2-6,CASSGLKRSLGANVLTF,TGTGCCAGCAGCGGGCTCAAGAGATCTCTTGGGGCCAACGTCCTGACTTTC
-,TRBV20-1,TRBD2,TRBJ2-1,CSARSSGRHFEQFF,TGCAGTGCGCGATCTAGCGGGAGGCACTTCGAGCAGTTCTTC
few,TRBV6-2/TRBV6-3,-,TRBJ1-2,CASSSPGANYGYTF,TGTGCCAGCAGTTCTCCGGGAGCTAACTATGGCTACACCTTC
few,TRBV5-6,-,TRBJ2-7,CASSWTPTYEQYF,TGTGCCAGCAGCTGGACTCCCACCTACGAGCAGTACTTC
many,TRBV12-3/TRBV12-4,-,TRBJ1-1,CASSTRGGRMNTEAFF,TGTGCCAGCAGTACTCGGGGGGGAAGAATGAACACTGAAGCTTTCTTT
few,TRBV7-9,-,TRBJ1-6,CASSLVGGTLHF,TGTGCCAGCAGCTTAGTTGGCGGGACCCTCCACTTT
few,TRBV29-1,TRBD2,TRBJ2-5,CSVVREAQYF,TGCAGCGTTGTGCGGGAGGCCCAGTACTTC
many,TRBV7-2,TRBD2,TRBJ2-2,CASRPRAGGIPGELFF,TGTGCCAGCAGGCCAAGGGCGGGAGGCATCCCCGGGGAGCTGTTTTTT
many,TRBV5-1,-,TRBJ2-2,CASSFSTANTGELFF,TGCGCCAGCAGCTTCTCCACGGCGAACACCGGGGAGCTGTTTTTT
few,TRBV20-1,-,TRBJ2-7,CSARTALSYEQYF,TGCAGTGCTCGGACAGCCCTCTCCTACGAGCAGTACTTC
many,TRBV28,TRBD2,TRBJ2-1,CASNLLAGSYNEQFF,TGTGCCAGCAACCTACTAGCGGGTTCCTACAATGAGCAGTTCTTC
-,TRBV20-1,-,TRBJ2-2,CSARVEQGDYTGELFF,TGCAGTGCTAGAGTGGAACAGGGTGATTACACCGGGGAGCTGTTTTTT
many,TRBV28,-,TRBJ1-1,CASSANSRGRLNTEAFF,TGTGCCAGCAGTGCCAATTCCCGGGGACGACTGAACACTGAAGCTTTCTTT
-,TRBV7-8,-,TRBJ2-1,CASSLVQGEQFF,TGTGCCAGCAGCTTAGTGCAGGGTGAGCAGTTCTTC
many,TRBV27,-,TRBJ2-5,CASRRYRDTQETQYF,TGTGCCAGCAGACGATATCGGGACACACAAGAGACCCAGTACTTC
-,TRBV6-9,TRBD1,TRBJ1-2,CASSYPPDRAISHGYTF,TGTGCCAGCAGTTACCCCCCGGACAGGGCGATCAGTCATGGCTACACCTTC
many,TRBV28,-,TRBJ1-1,CASSLSRDQAFF,TGTGCCAGCAGTTTATCTCGGGACCAAGCTTTCTTT
-,TRBV27,-,TRBJ1-5,CASSLKENQPQHF,TGTGCCAGCAGTCTTAAGGAGAATCAGCCCCAGCATTTT
many,TRBV3-1,-,TRBJ2-2,CASSLPGFGELFF,TGTGCCAGCAGCCTCCCTGGGTTCGGGGAGCTGTTTTTT
-,TRBV6-2/TRBV6-3,-,TRBJ2-3,CASSYLSGPTDTQYF,TGTGCCAGCAGTTACTTGAGCGGCCCGACAGATACGCAGTATTTT